A single sample is the source of the 14 T cell receptor beta chains below, sequenced in a study of T cell responses to AZD1222 COVID-19 vaccine. Assay: immunoSEQ multiplex PCR; the TCRdb copy retains only in-frame clones and omits some. The sample lists about 99,000 clones; nearly 95% were seen once. This specimen was peripheral blood, taken on day 0 of AZD1222 vaccination. The receptors here all came from an adult in good health.

CDR3 sequence reads: CASSLVAGGVYEQYF. In DNA, the CDR3 is TGTGCCAGCAGCTTAGTAGCGGGGGGAGTCTACGAGCAGTACTTC. The chain combines TRBV7-3 with TRBJ2-7; 10 positions match TRBD2. V lost 2 bases, J lost 3 bases, and 4 bases stayed unmatched. Germline V gene sequence: CDR1 SGHTA, CDR2 FQGTGA. This CDR3 is built from 15 residues.

The rearrangement uses TRBV4-2 and TRBJ1-1, with 8 bases matching TRBD1. The ends lost 6 bases at V and 5 bases at J; junction bases unmatched: 11. This CDR3 is built from 15 residues. CDR1 is LGHNA, CDR2 YNFKEQ, per germline. CDR3 loop: CASSHPGGGYTEAFF. The CDR3 DNA sequence: TGTGCCAGCAGTCACCCAGGGGGCGGATATACTGAAGCTTTCTTT.

Written as DNA, the CDR3 is TGTGCCAGCAAGAATTGGGAAAAACTGTTTTTT. Translating it yields CASKNWEKLFF. The V call is TRBV2, the J call TRBJ1-4; D is undetermined. The CDR3 runs to 11 residues. The germline CDR1 and CDR2 sequences are SNHLY and FYNNEI. The V and J ends lost 7 bases and 8 bases respectively, with 8 bases between them.

V usage is TRBV7-9 and J usage is TRBJ2-3, with D tentatively TRBD2 (5 bases). The CDR3 extends over 16 amino acids. Trimming removed 1 base from V and 3 bases from J, with 14 bases in between. The germline V gene encodes CDR1 SEHNR and CDR2 FQNEAQ (reference sequence). The CDR3 region has the DNA TGTGCCAGCAGCTTAGTAGCGAAAGACGGAACAGATACGCAGTATTTT. Protein sequence: CASSLVAKDGTDTQYF.

The gene calls are TRBV13 and TRBJ1-2; D is unresolved. The V end was cut by 5 bases, the J end by 4 bases, with 8 bases between. Germline CDR1 PRHDT, CDR2 FYEKMQ (reference sequence). This CDR3 has 12 residues. The CDR3 coding sequence is TGTGCCAGCAGCCGGACGTTCTATGGCTACACCTTC. Residues: CASSRTFYGYTF.

This chain joins TRBV13 and TRBJ2-3, with D possibly TRBD2 on 5 matching bases. The germline V gene encodes CDR1 PRHDT and CDR2 FYEKMQ (reference sequence). The CDR3 contains 15 residues. With 3 bases removed from V and 2 bases from J, the gap between germline ends came to 12 bases. CDR3 sequence (DNA): TGTGCCAGCAGCTTTGACCAGCGGACCACAGATACGCAGTATTTT. It is translated as CASSFDQRTTDTQYF.

The chain recombines TRBV5-6 with TRBJ2-1, with D unresolved. V dropped 4 bases and J dropped 9 bases, with 14 bases sitting between them. The CDR3 is 13 residues long. Germline V CDR1 and CDR2: SGHDT, YYEEEE. The CDR3 nucleotides are TGTGCCAGCAGCAATGGGCCGTCCGGTGAGCAGTTCTTC. Translating gives CASSNGPSGEQFF. The whole variable domain, filled in from reference TRBV5-6 and TRBJ2-1, reads DAGVTQSPTHLIKTRGQQVTLRCSPKSGHDTVSWYQQALGQGPQFIFQYYEEEERQRGNFPDRFSGHQFPNYSSELNVNALLLGDSALYLCASSNGPSGEQFFGPGTRLTVL.

The chain couples TRBV18 to TRBJ2-7, with a tentative D call TRBD1 (6 bases). V lost 6 bases, J lost 6 bases, and 12 bases lay in between. Germline V gene data show CDR1 as KGHSH and CDR2 as LQKENI. The CDR3 runs 12 residues. The CDR3 here is CASSPGTSEQYF. CDR3 in DNA: TGTGCCAGCTCGCCCGGGACAAGCGAGCAGTACTTC. The complete variable domain, with remaining parts taken from reference TRBV18 and TRBJ2-7, reads NAGVMQNPRHLVRRRGQEARLRCSPMKGHSHVYWYRQLPEEGLKFMVYLQKENIIDESGMPKERFSAEFPKEGPSILRIQQVVRGDSAAYFCASSPGTSEQYFGPGTRLTVT.

This rearrangement joins TRBV5-1 to TRBJ2-2; 7 bases align to TRBD1. Unmatched junction bases numbered 3, after V lost 5 bases and J lost 2 bases. The CDR3 runs 14 residues. Germline CDR1 is SGHRS and CDR2 is YFSETQ. CDR3 loop: CASRGTANTGELFF. The CDR3 DNA follows: TGCGCCAGCAGAGGGACAGCTAACACCGGGGAGCTGTTTTTT.

This chain links TRBV18 with TRBJ2-7, with 8 bases matching TRBD1. The CDR3 is 13 residues long. V trimming: 4 bases; J trimming: 3 bases; junction bases outside the gene matches: 2. Germline values: CDR1 KGHSH, CDR2 LQKENI. The CDR3 is CASSHTGGYEQYF. The CDR3, as DNA: TGTGCCAGCTCACACACAGGGGGCTACGAGCAGTACTTC.

V is TRBV5-6 and J is TRBJ2-1; D gene uncertain. This CDR3 comprises 13 residues. The V end lost 3 bases, the J end lost 7 bases, and 11 bases lay between the germline ends. Germline V gene lookup returns CDR1 SGHDT and CDR2 YYEEEE. The CDR3 protein is CASSSLTGNEQFF. Written as DNA, the CDR3 is TGTGCCAGCAGCTCACTGACGGGTAATGAGCAGTTCTTC.

This chain connects TRBV5-4 to TRBJ2-7, with TRBD2 matching over 14 bases. V lost 4 bases to trimming and J lost 1 base; unmatched junction nucleotides: 7. The germline CDR1 and CDR2 sequences are SGHNT and YYREEE (reference sequence). This CDR3 contains 17 residues. The CDR3 sequence: CASSPGLAGGRSYEQYF. The CDR3 nucleotides are TGTGCCAGCAGCCCAGGACTAGCGGGAGGCAGGTCCTACGAGCAGTACTTC.

This rearrangement joins TRBV28 to TRBJ2-3; D ambiguous. The CDR3 spans 13 residues. Germline values: CDR1 MDHEN, CDR2 SYDVKM. Trimming shortened V by 3 bases and J by 6 bases, and 10 bases separated the two germline ends. This CDR3 is CASSLRTPDTQYF. The CDR3 bases are TGTGCCAGCAGTTTGAGGACCCCGGATACGCAGTATTTT.

The chain joins TRBV28 to TRBJ1-5, with 10 nucleotides matching TRBD1. Germline values: CDR1 MDHEN, CDR2 SYDVKM. The CDR3 extends over 16 amino acids. Germline trimming cut 6 bases from V and 5 bases from J; bases unmatched to any gene: 10. This CDR3 is CASSEPGTGEHQPQHF. For the CDR3, the DNA is TGTGCCAGCAGCGAACCCGGGACAGGGGAACATCAGCCCCAGCATTTT. Complete variable domain (other parts from reference TRBV28 and TRBJ1-5): DVKVTQSSRYLVKRTGEKVFLECVQDMDHENMFWYRQDPGLGLRLIYFSYDVKMKEKGDIPEGYSVSREKKERFSLILESASTNQTSMYLCASSEPGTGEHQPQHFGDGTRLSIL.